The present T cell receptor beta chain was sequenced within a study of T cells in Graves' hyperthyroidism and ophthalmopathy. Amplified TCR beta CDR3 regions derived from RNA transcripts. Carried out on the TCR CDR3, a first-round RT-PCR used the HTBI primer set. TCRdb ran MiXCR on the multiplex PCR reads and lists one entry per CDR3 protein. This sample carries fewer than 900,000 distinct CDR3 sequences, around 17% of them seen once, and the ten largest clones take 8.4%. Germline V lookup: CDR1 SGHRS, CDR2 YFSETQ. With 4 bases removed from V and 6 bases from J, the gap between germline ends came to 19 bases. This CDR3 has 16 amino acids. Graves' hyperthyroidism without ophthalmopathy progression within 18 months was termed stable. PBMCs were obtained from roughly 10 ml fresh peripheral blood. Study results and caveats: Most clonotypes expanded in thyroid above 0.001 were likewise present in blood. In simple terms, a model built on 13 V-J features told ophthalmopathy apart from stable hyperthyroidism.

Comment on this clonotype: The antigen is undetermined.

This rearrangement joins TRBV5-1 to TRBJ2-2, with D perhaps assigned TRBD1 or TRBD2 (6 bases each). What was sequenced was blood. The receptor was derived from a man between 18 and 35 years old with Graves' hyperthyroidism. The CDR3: CASSPIPGASAGELFF. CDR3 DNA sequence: TGCGCCAGCAGCCCCATTCCGGGGGCTAGTGCCGGGGAGCTGTTTTTT.